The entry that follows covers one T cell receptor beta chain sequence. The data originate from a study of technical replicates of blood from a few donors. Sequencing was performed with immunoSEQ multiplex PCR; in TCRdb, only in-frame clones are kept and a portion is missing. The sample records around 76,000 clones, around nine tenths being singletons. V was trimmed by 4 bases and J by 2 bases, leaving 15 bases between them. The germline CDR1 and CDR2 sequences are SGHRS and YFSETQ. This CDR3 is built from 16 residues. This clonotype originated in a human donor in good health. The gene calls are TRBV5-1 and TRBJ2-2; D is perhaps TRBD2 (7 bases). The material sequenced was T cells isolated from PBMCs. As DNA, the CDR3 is TGCGCCAGCAGCCTGCCGGGGGGCCAAAACACCGGGGAGCTGTTTTTT. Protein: CASSLPGGQNTGELFF.